What follows are 8 T cell receptor beta chains derived from one specimen sequenced in a study of blood T cell repertoires in COVID-19. Some clones are missing from TCRdb's copy, which holds only in-frame ones; the method was immunoSEQ multiplex PCR. The table has some 110,000 clones, about 75% seen once; the top ten hold roughly 19%. The sequencing sample was made of peripheral blood. Every receptor here comes from a woman in her 70s with acute or convalescent COVID-19.

This chain links TRBV6-5 with TRBJ1-1; weak D call: TRBD1 (6 bases). Looked up from germline, CDR1 is MNHEY and CDR2 is SVGAGI. Trimming stripped 2 bases from V and 2 bases from J, with 12 bases between. CDR3 length: 15 residues. The CDR3 region is CASSYVSQGNTEAFF. CDR3 nucleotide sequence: TGTGCCAGCAGTTACGTCTCACAGGGTAACACTGAAGCTTTCTTT.

The chain combines TRBV10-3 with TRBJ2-7; 7 bases match TRBD1. The V gene end was trimmed by 2 bases and the J gene end by 3 bases; junction bases not matched to a gene: 7. Germline V gives CDR1 ENHRY, CDR2 SYGVKD. The CDR3 runs to 15 residues. CDR3 coding DNA: TGTGCCATCAGTGAGCCCAGACAGGGTGGCTACGAGCAGTACTTC. It encodes CAISEPRQGGYEQYF.

The chain uses TRBV29-1 and TRBJ2-3, with TRBD2 identical over 10 bases. Germline V gene data show CDR1 as SQVTM and CDR2 as ANQGSEA. There are 15 residues in the CDR3. Unmatched junction bases numbered 7, after V lost 5 bases and J lost 2 bases. This CDR3 is CSVKASGGPTDTQYF. The CDR3 bases are TGCAGCGTTAAGGCTAGCGGGGGCCCCACAGATACGCAGTATTTT.

This clone has a handful of counts. The V call is TRBV11-2, the J call TRBJ1-1; 7 bases agree with TRBD1. Germline V gene lookup returns CDR1 SGHAT and CDR2 FQNNGV. The CDR3 is 16 amino acids. The junction had 6 bases not matched to a gene; V was cut back by 1 base and J by 1 base. The CDR3 protein is CASSLGVRQGNTEAFF. The DNA of the CDR3 is TGTGCCAGCAGCTTAGGGGTAAGACAGGGGAACACTGAAGCTTTCTTT.

The chain is built from TRBV6-5 and TRBJ1-1; 9 bases fit TRBD1. The CDR3 is 15 residues long. The germline V gene has CDR1 MNHEY and CDR2 SVGAGI. V dropped 1 base and J dropped 5; count of bases not matched to a gene: 5. CDR3 nucleotides: TGTGCCAGCAGTTACTTCACAGGGGGCGGGACTGAAGCTTTCTTT. This sequence encodes CASSYFTGGGTEAFF.

This chain uses TRBV5-4 with TRBJ1-4; a weak D match, TRBD1 (5 bases). From germline, CDR1 is SGHNT and CDR2 YYREEE (reference sequence). Trimming shortened V by 0 bases and J by 8 bases, and 14 bases separated the two germline ends. The CDR3 runs 15 residues. The CDR3 DNA is TGTGCCAGCAGCTTGGCCGGCGGGGCGGGAGAAAAACTGTTTTTT. This gives the protein CASSLAGGAGEKLFF.

This sequence joins TRBV3-1 (or the pseudogene TRBV3-2) and TRBJ1-5; TRBD1 matches at 8 bases. From germline, CDR1 is LGHDT and CDR2 YNNKEL (reference sequence). This CDR3 region has 17 residues. J lost 2 bases, V lost 4 bases, and 10 bases had no gene match. CDR3 in amino acids: CASSRSPGGARNQPQHF. CDR3 nucleotide sequence: TGTGCCAGCAGCCGTAGTCCAGGGGGCGCGCGCAATCAGCCCCAGCATTTT.

The chain carries TRBV5-1 and TRBJ1-6; D gene uncertain. This CDR3 contains 12 residues. The germline CDR1 and CDR2 sequences are SGHRS and YFSETQ. The V end lost 4 bases, the J end lost 7 bases, and 6 bases lay between the germline ends. The CDR3: CASSTQNSPLHF. In nucleotides, the CDR3 is TGCGCCAGCAGCACTCAAAATTCACCCCTCCACTTT.